A selection of T cell receptor beta chains follows, all from one sample in a study of blood T cell repertoires in COVID-19. Profiling relied on immunoSEQ multiplex PCR, and the TCRdb table lists in-frame clones only, not all of them. The sample includes approximately 270,000 clones, approximately 91% of them seen just once. The sequenced sample was PBMCs or T cells enriched from blood (not recorded which). The receptors derive from a human donor in a cohort exposed to, infected with or recovered from COVID-19 (not recorded which). The donor label of this sample is uncertain. Each CDR3 is given with its conserved first and last residue. D genes are given only for firm matches. Only part of the rows carry a size: once, few, many, or a class if the clone is expanded.

v_call,clone_size,j_call,d_call,cdr3_nt,cdr3_aa
TRBV30,-,TRBJ2-7,TRBD2,TGTGCCTGGATCCTAGCGGGGGGGCGAGAGCAGTACTTC,CAWILAGGREQYF
TRBV5-5,-,TRBJ2-3,-,TGTGCCAGCAGCCCCCCCGCGCGGACTACAGATACGCAGTATTTT,CASSPPARTTDTQYF
TRBV13,-,TRBJ2-7,-,TGTGCCAGCAGCTTAGGACAGGGCGGGTACGAGCAGTACTTC,CASSLGQGGYEQYF
TRBV5-1,-,TRBJ1-2,-,TGCGCCAGCAGCTTCACAGAGAACTATGGCTACACCTTC,CASSFTENYGYTF
TRBV30,-,TRBJ2-7,TRBD1,TGTGCCGCGGACAGGGCCTACGAGCAGTACTTC,CAADRAYEQYF
TRBV5-6,-,TRBJ1-2,TRBD1,TGTGCCAGCAGCCCGGGACAGGGCGGGGTGAATGGCTACACCTTC,CASSPGQGGVNGYTF
TRBV9,-,TRBJ2-1,TRBD2,TGTGCCAGCAGCGTAGCTCCAGCGGGGGGCCGGAATGAGCAGTTCTTC,CASSVAPAGGRNEQFF
TRBV10-3,-,TRBJ1-2,-,TGTGCCATCAGTGAGTCGATGACGGAGTATGGCTACACCTTC,CAISESMTEYGYTF
TRBV9,-,TRBJ2-5,TRBD2,TGTGCCAGCAGCCTGTGGTCTGGGGGGGGGACCCAAGAGACCCAGTACTTC,CASSLWSGGGTQETQYF
TRBV10-3,-,TRBJ2-1,TRBD1,TGTGCCATCAGATCCGGGACAGGGGGCTGGGGTGAGCAGTTCTTC,CAIRSGTGGWGEQFF
TRBV6-9,-,TRBJ2-2,-,TGTGCCAGCAGTTACGCCCAGGGTATGGTCGGGGAGCTGTTTTTT,CASSYAQGMVGELFF
TRBV5-8,-,TRBJ2-7,TRBD1,TGTGCCAGCACCCCCTCCCGGGACAGCTTCTACGAGCAGTACTTC,CASTPSRDSFYEQYF
TRBV19,-,TRBJ2-3,TRBD1,TGTGCCAGTAGTCCGGAACAGGGGGCAGATACGCAGTATTTT,CASSPEQGADTQYF
TRBV12-5,-,TRBJ1-5,-,TGTGCTAGTGCCCCTCCGGGAGGAGGGAATCAGCCCCAGCATTTT,CASAPPGGGNQPQHF
TRBV2,once,TRBJ2-3,-,TGTGCCAACTCTTTGAGCGGCTTAACAGATACGCAGTATTTT,CANSLSGLTDTQYF
TRBV5-1,once,TRBJ1-2,TRBD1,TGCGCCAGCAGCTTGGGGACAGGGGCGGGCTACACCTTC,CASSLGTGAGYTF
TRBV18,-,TRBJ2-1,-,TGTGCCAGCTCAACTCCCTCCTACAATGAGCAGTTCTTC,CASSTPSYNEQFF
TRBV27,-,TRBJ1-5,-,TGTGCCAGCAGTCCCGTCTGGGGCGGCAATCAGCCCCAGCATTTT,CASSPVWGGNQPQHF
TRBV27,-,TRBJ1-5,-,TGTGCCAGCAGTCCGGGAAAGGGTAAGGGCAATCAGCCCCAGCATTTT,CASSPGKGKGNQPQHF
TRBV24-1,-,TRBJ2-1,-,TGTGCCACCAGTGACGTGACCCTCGGGGTCGGTGAGCAGTTCTTC,CATSDVTLGVGEQFF
TRBV12-3/TRBV12-4,-,TRBJ2-1,-,TGTGCCAGCAGTTCTCTCGGCAATGAGCAGTTCTTC,CASSSLGNEQFF
TRBV29-1,-,TRBJ2-3,TRBD1,TGCAGCGTGACTCCGGGACAGGGGATCACAGATACGCAGTATTTT,CSVTPGQGITDTQYF
TRBV5-6,-,TRBJ1-1,TRBD1,TGTGCCAGCAGCTTCGGCCGAGGGACAGCCAGCTTGAACACTGAAGCTTTCTTT,CASSFGRGTASLNTEAFF
TRBV5-1,-,TRBJ2-5,TRBD2,TGCGCCAGCAGCGGGGGGGTCGTAGCGGGTCAAGAGACCCAGTACTTC,CASSGGVVAGQETQYF
TRBV6-5,-,TRBJ2-7,-,TGTGCCAGCAGGGGACGGAGGGATCAATACGAGCAGTACTTC,CASRGRRDQYEQYF
TRBV9,-,TRBJ2-3,TRBD2,TGTGCCAGCAGCGACCTAGCGGGGGGGCCTGCAGATACGCAGTATTTT,CASSDLAGGPADTQYF
TRBV11-3,-,TRBJ2-7,-,TGTGCCAGCAGCTTACACGGGGACGAGCAGTACTTC,CASSLHGDEQYF
TRBV19,-,TRBJ1-2,-,TGTGCCAGTACCTCGTACAGCTATGGCTACACCTTC,CASTSYSYGYTF
TRBV7-9,-,TRBJ2-1,-,TGTGCCAGCAGCTTAAACAGCCCTCCGGACAATGAGCAGTTCTTC,CASSLNSPPDNEQFF
TRBV30,-,TRBJ1-6,-,TGTGCCTGGAGTGTGGTGGGGGCGAGCAATTCACCCCTCCACTTT,CAWSVVGASNSPLHF
TRBV3-1/TRBV3-2,-,TRBJ2-2,-,TGTGCCAGCAGCCAAGGTTCAGGTTGGGCTGCTACCGGGGAGCTGTTTTTT,CASSQGSGWAATGELFF
TRBV3-1/TRBV3-2,-,TRBJ1-2,-,TGTGCCAGCAGCCAAGTCGCGGACAGTATTACCTATGGCTACACCTTC,CASSQVADSITYGYTF
TRBV9,-,TRBJ2-7,-,TGTGCCAGCAGCGTAGGGACAGCCCAAACCTACGAGCAGTACTTC,CASSVGTAQTYEQYF
TRBV6-5,-,TRBJ2-5,-,TGTGCCAGCACCACGGCCCCGGGGGAAGAGACCCAGTACTTC,CASTTAPGEETQYF
TRBV15,-,TRBJ2-5,TRBD1,TGTGCCACCTCCAAGGGGGCTGGGCCCATCTCAGAGACCCAGTACTTC,CATSKGAGPISETQYF
TRBV5-8,-,TRBJ1-6,-,TGTGCCAGCAGTACAGGGAGCTCCTATAATTCACCCCTCCACTTT,CASSTGSSYNSPLHF
TRBV30,-,TRBJ2-6,TRBD1,TGTGCCTGGAGTACAGGGGTTATTTCTGGGGCCAACGTCCTGACTTTC,CAWSTGVISGANVLTF
TRBV7-9,few,TRBJ2-5,-,TGTGCCAGCAGCTTAGGGAGGGGTGGCGAGACCCAGTACTTC,CASSLGRGGETQYF
TRBV7-8,-,TRBJ2-7,-,TGTGCCAGCAGCTCGACCCCTACTCGAGGTGACGAGCAGTACTTC,CASSSTPTRGDEQYF
TRBV6-5,-,TRBJ1-1,-,TGTGCCAGCAGTTACGGTCGGTTGTCCACTGAAGCTTTCTTT,CASSYGRLSTEAFF
TRBV11-3,-,TRBJ2-7,TRBD1,TGTGCCAGCAGCTTTCAGACAGGGAATGGCTACGAGCAGTACTTC,CASSFQTGNGYEQYF
TRBV7-7,-,TRBJ2-2,-,TGTGCCAGCAGCCCTAGTACCGCTCTGGGCACCGGGGAGCTGTTTTTT,CASSPSTALGTGELFF
TRBV19,-,TRBJ1-5,-,TGTGCCAGTAGTATGTCCAGGTCGTCCCAGCATTTT,CASSMSRSSQHF
TRBV6-1,-,TRBJ2-7,TRBD1,TGTGCCAGCAGTGAACTGGGACAGGGGGGAGAGCAGTACTTC,CASSELGQGGEQYF
TRBV19,once,TRBJ2-7,-,TGTGCCAGTAGTCCCGGGCAGGGGCTTACCTACGAGCAGTACTTC,CASSPGQGLTYEQYF
TRBV7-2,-,TRBJ2-7,TRBD1,TGTGCCAGCAGCGATACAGGGGAGTTCGAGCAGTACTTC,CASSDTGEFEQYF
TRBV10-3,-,TRBJ2-7,-,TGTGCCATCAGTGCACAGCTCTCCTACGAGCAGTACTTC,CAISAQLSYEQYF
TRBV6-5,-,TRBJ2-2,TRBD2,TGTGCCAGCAGTTACTCCTGGGAGGGGTACACCGGGGAGCTGTTTTTT,CASSYSWEGYTGELFF
TRBV6-5,-,TRBJ2-3,-,TGTGCCAGCAGACAGGACACAGATACGCAGTATTTT,CASRQDTDTQYF
TRBV15,once,TRBJ2-1,-,TGTGCCACCAGCAACGGCGGTCCGACCTACAATGAGCAGTTCTTC,CATSNGGPTYNEQFF